One and the same sample provided the 20 T cell receptor beta chains below, sequenced in a study of blood T cell repertoires in COVID-19. Here immunoSEQ multiplex PCR was the method, and the copy in TCRdb shows in-frame clones only, minus some. The data show 80,000 to 100,000 clones, with 75% to 90% seen just once and roughly 15% held by the top ten. Sequenced sample: peripheral blood. These TCRs come from a woman aged 80 or over with active or convalescent COVID-19.

The chain uses TRBV6-5 and TRBJ2-5; D is undetermined. This CDR3 has 16 amino acids. Trimming left V 4 bases short and J 0 bases short, with 15 bases between. Germline V gives CDR1 MNHEY, CDR2 SVGAGI. CDR3 loop: CASSSPPPGYQETQYF. CDR3 sequence (DNA): TGTGCCAGCAGTTCCCCTCCGCCAGGATACCAAGAGACCCAGTACTTC.

This chain links TRBV28 with TRBJ1-1; 7 nucleotides line up with TRBD1. Germline assignment: CDR1 MDHEN and CDR2 SYDVKM. J gave up 2 bases and V 2 bases, and 2 bases lay outside the gene matches. The CDR3 loop spans 14 amino acids. The CDR3 protein is CASSLRGRNTEAFF. The CDR3 DNA is TGTGCCAGCAGTTTAAGGGGGCGAAACACTGAAGCTTTCTTT.

CDR3: CASSYSRGTYEQYF. The DNA for the CDR3 is TGTGCCAGCAGTTACTCTCGGGGAACCTACGAGCAGTACTTC. The J gene is TRBJ2-7, the V gene TRBV6-5, with D possibly matching TRBD2 (5 bases). This CDR3 is 14 amino acids long. Deletions cut 0 bases from V and 2 bases from J, with 8 bases between. Germline loops: CDR1 MNHEY, CDR2 SVGAGI.

V usage is TRBV28 and J usage is TRBJ2-7, with 10 nucleotides matching TRBD2. This CDR3 comprises 16 residues. The V segment lost 6 bases and the J segment 4 bases; nucleotides outside the gene matches: 12. Germline V gives CDR1 MDHEN, CDR2 SYDVKM. The chain's CDR3 is CASSPILGLALYEQYF. In nucleotides, the CDR3 is TGTGCCAGCAGCCCTATCCTGGGACTAGCGTTGTACGAGCAGTACTTC. The full variable domain, completed using reference TRBV28 and TRBJ2-7, is DVKVTQSSRYLVKRTGEKVFLECVQDMDHENMFWYRQDPGLGLRLIYFSYDVKMKEKGDIPEGYSVSREKKERFSLILESASTNQTSMYLCASSPILGLALYEQYFGPGTRLTVT.

V usage is TRBV6-2 or TRBV6-3 and J usage is TRBJ1-5; D perhaps matches TRBD1 (6 bases). CDR1 MNHEY and CDR2 SVGEGT come from the germline V gene. V lost 6 bases and J 3 bases, leaving 15 bases between the germline ends. CDR3 length equals 15 residues. CDR3 sequence (DNA): TGTGCCAGCAGCCCCGGGGGGCTGTACAATCAGCCCCAGCATTTT. Protein: CASSPGGLYNQPQHF.

This chain joins TRBV28 and TRBJ1-5; TRBD1 might be the D (5 bases). Trimming cost V 3 bases and J 2 bases, with 11 bases left between them. The CDR3 length is 15 residues. Germline values: CDR1 MDHEN, CDR2 SYDVKM. The CDR3 bases are TGTGCCAGCAGTTTGGGGCCGGGGGGCAATCAGCCCCAGCATTTT. Encoded protein: CASSLGPGGNQPQHF.

This chain uses TRBV6-1 with TRBJ1-1; D might be TRBD1 (6 bases). V was trimmed by 1 base and J by 0 bases, leaving 6 bases between them. The CDR3 runs to 14 residues. Germline V lookup: CDR1 MNHNS, CDR2 SASEGT. The CDR3 DNA reads as TGTGCCAGCAGTGAAGGGGGGCTGAACACTGAAGCTTTCTTT. Translation: CASSEGGLNTEAFF.

In its sample, this clone was seen a few times. The V and J genes are TRBV7-3 and TRBJ2-7; 9 bases line up with TRBD2. This CDR3 has 16 residues. V was pared by 10 bases and J by 1 base, with 14 bases of the junction left unmatched. The germline V gene encodes CDR1 SGHTA and CDR2 FQGTGA. CDR3 nucleotides: TGTGCCATCAGACTAGCGGTCGGACGGGGATCCTACGAGCAGTACTTC. This translates into CAIRLAVGRGSYEQYF. The full variable domain, in which reference TRBV7-3 and TRBJ2-7 provide the parts outside the CDR3, is GAGVSQTPSNKVTEKGKYVELRCDPISGHTALYWYRQSLGQGPEFLIYFQGTGAADDSGLPNDRFFAVRPEGSVSTLKIQRTERGDSAVYLCAIRLAVGRGSYEQYFGPGTRLTVT.

In regard to this clone: Germline and junction disagree at one end, which may indicate a read error. This sequence joins TRBV12-3 or TRBV12-4 and TRBJ1-2; D possibly corresponds to TRBD1 (5 bases). There are 13 residues in the CDR3. The CDR3: CASSPLDTYRYTF. For the CDR3, the DNA is TGTGCCAGCAGCCCACTGGACACCTATCGCTACACCTTC.

The rearrangement uses TRBV4-3 and TRBJ1-1, with unresolved D. The CDR3 spans 16 residues. Germline V gene sequence: CDR1 LGHNA, CDR2 YSLEER. V dropped 0 bases and J dropped 1 base, with 12 bases sitting between them. This CDR3 is CASSQEEGLSNTEAFF. The CDR3 nucleotides are TGCGCCAGCAGCCAAGAGGAAGGACTGTCGAACACTGAAGCTTTCTTT.

The chain uses TRBV3-1 (or the pseudogene TRBV3-2) and TRBJ2-5; a weak D match, TRBD1 (6 bases). Deletions cut 4 bases from V and 4 bases from J, with 13 bases between. The CDR3 runs 14 residues. Germline V gives CDR1 LGHDT, CDR2 YNNKEL (reference sequence). CDR3 DNA: TGTGCCAGCAGCCGCGCTCTGGGGGCAGAGACCCAGTACTTC. It specifies CASSRALGAETQYF.

This clone was recorded many times. The chain employs TRBV28 and TRBJ1-2; unclear D gene. V lost 3 bases and J 5 bases, leaving 13 bases between the germline ends. This CDR3 has 14 residues. Germline V lookup: CDR1 MDHEN, CDR2 SYDVKM. In DNA form, the CDR3 reads TGTGCCAGCAGTTTCCCCGGACTAATTTATGGCTACACCTTC. Encoded protein: CASSFPGLIYGYTF.

This clone was seen once. V gene TRBV28 combines with J gene TRBJ1-6, with 7 bases that match TRBD1. Unmatched junction bases numbered 4, after V lost 4 bases and J lost 10 bases. CDR1 and CDR2 (germline): MDHEN, SYDVKM. CDR3 length: 13 residues. This chain's CDR3 is CASSWAGGSPLHF. As DNA, the CDR3 is TGTGCCAGCAGTTGGGCAGGGGGATCACCCCTCCACTTT.

The V and J genes are TRBV18 and TRBJ2-4, with D possibly being TRBD2 (6 bases). The CDR3 has 15 residues. Germline values: CDR1 KGHSH, CDR2 LQKENI. V lost 4 bases and J lost 7, with 17 bases in between. DNA for the CDR3: TGTGCCAGCTCACTGTCTCTGGGACGGGGGAACATTCAGTACTTC. It translates to CASSLSLGRGNIQYF.

The chain links TRBV12-5 to TRBJ1-1, with TRBD1 as a possible D gene (5 bases). With 2 bases removed from V and 5 bases from J, the gap between germline ends came to 15 bases. This CDR3 spans 15 amino acids. CDR1 LGHNT and CDR2 FRNRAP come from the germline V gene. The CDR3 sequence is CASGLRGRVGTEAFF. CDR3 DNA sequence: TGTGCTAGTGGTTTGAGGGGCAGGGTGGGGACTGAAGCTTTCTTT.

This chain joins TRBV6-5 and TRBJ1-2; 7 nucleotides align to TRBD1. Germline CDR1 is MNHEY and CDR2 is SVGAGI. The V and J ends lost 5 bases and 5 bases, in that order; junction bases with no gene match: 11. CDR3 length: 15 residues. In DNA form, the CDR3 reads TGTGCCAGCAGTAGACACCTCGACAGGGAATATGGCTACACCTTC. It specifies CASSRHLDREYGYTF.

The rearrangement links TRBV24-1 to TRBJ2-7; weak D call: TRBD2 (5 bases). The ends were cut back, 9 bases at V and 5 bases at J, with 25 bases in the middle. The CDR3 sequence is 16 residues long. The germline V gene has CDR1 KGHDR and CDR2 SFDVKD. The CDR3 reads CATSGITNTGNHEQYF. The CDR3 bases are TGTGCCACCTCGGGCATCACCAACACGGGGAACCACGAGCAGTACTTC.

This clone was observed a handful of times. This chain connects TRBV3-1 (or the pseudogene TRBV3-2) to TRBJ1-2; D gene uncertain. Germline CDR1 LGHDT, CDR2 YNNKEL (reference sequence). The CDR3 contains 13 residues. V lost 0 bases and J lost 4, with 6 bases in between. The CDR3 spells CASSQDNSYGYTF. CDR3 coding DNA: TGTGCCAGCAGCCAAGATAACAGCTATGGCTACACCTTC.

The chain is built from TRBV6-5 and TRBJ1-3; 7 bases agree with TRBD1. Germline V gives CDR1 MNHEY, CDR2 SVGAGI. The CDR3 is 14 residues long. V lost 7 bases and J lost 2; bases outside the gene matches: 5. CDR3 coding DNA: TGTGCCAGCACCTTGACAGGGACTGGAAACACCATATATTTT. Protein product: CASTLTGTGNTIYF.

The chain is built from TRBV5-5 and TRBJ1-1; tentative D call: TRBD1 (5 bases). The CDR3 contains 15 residues. CDR1 is SGHKS, CDR2 YYEKEE, per germline (reference sequence). V was cut by 4 bases and J by 0 bases, with 13 bases left in between. Written as DNA, the CDR3 is TGTGCCAGCAGCCCCGGGGGAAGTATGAACACTGAAGCTTTCTTT. Translated: CASSPGGSMNTEAFF.